This T cell receptor beta chain was sequenced during a study of shared clonotypes between healthy human individuals. The CDR3 has 13 residues. Germline V lookup: CDR1 LNHDA, CDR2 SQIVND (reference sequence). V lost 7 bases and J 4 bases, leaving 13 bases between the germline ends. Clones were sequenced by immunoSEQ multiplex PCR, and TCRdb holds only the in-frame ones, with some missing. The sample yields some 2,000,000 clones, around 95% seen once. Sequencing was carried out using naive CD4+ T cells sorted from blood. Subset specified: CD45RA+ positively selected. V gene TRBV19 combines with J gene TRBJ1-2; D is possibly TRBD1 (5 bases). This TCR was sampled from a man younger than 35 in good health. CDR3 sequence (DNA): TGTGCCAGTATCCGGGGGGTCGGCTATGGCTACACCTTC. It specifies CASIRGVGYGYTF. Full variable domain (remainder filled in from reference TRBV19 and TRBJ1-2): DGGITQSPKYLFRKEGQNVTLSCEQNLNHDAMYWYRQDPGQGLRLIYYSQIVNDFQKGDIAEGYSVSREKKESFPLTVTSAQKNPTAFYLCASIRGVGYGYTFGSGTRLTVV.